The following is a T cell receptor (beta chain) sequence with its context. This entry comes from a study of blood T cell repertoires in COVID-19. The CDR3 is 19 residues long. Trimming took 4 bases from V and 0 from J; bases not matched to a gene: 14. The germline gives CDR1 SGHRS, CDR2 YFSETQ. TCRdb's table, derived via immunoSEQ multiplex PCR, lists solely in-frame clones and lacks some. The sample contains nearly 250,000 clones, about 82% of which appear only once. The receptor's source is a woman between 50 and 59 years old with acute COVID-19. The chain couples TRBV5-1 to TRBJ2-1; TRBD2 matches 9 bases. The material sequenced was PBMCs or T cells enriched from blood (not recorded which). CDR3 sequence: CASSTSGGTPTSSYNEQFF. The CDR3 DNA is TGCGCCAGCAGCACCAGCGGGGGGACACCTACCAGCTCCTACAATGAGCAGTTCTTC.